One T cell receptor (beta chain) is described in this entry. What antigen it recognizes has not been identified. No much larger clone exists at a distance of one base, and base qualities are not known. The data stem from a study of cytomegalovirus exposure and HLA in healthy donors (dated by TCRdb to the late 2010s). The study in broad terms: An earlier analysis of approximately 590 of the donors reported about 290 Gb of sequence data and 100 million to 130 million unique TCR beta sequences from 150 million to 200 million T cells. Around 330 gigabases of sequencing data and around 85 million unique TCR sequences made up an early release that covered approximately 650 HLA-typed donors. Of the roughly 400 genotyped donors, 81% fell in the genetic ancestry cluster associated with self-reported Caucasian donors. The study aimed to test whether signatures of past pathogen exposure could be identified by cataloging public T cell receptors. The study profiled the T cell repertoires of some 610 subjects by immunosequencing and related them to cytomegalovirus serostatus. Along with the approximately 650-subject first cohort, a separate validation cohort of about 110 different subjects was used. The study combined high-throughput TCR immunosequencing, statistical association of individual TCRs with disease status, and machine learning to predict cytomegalovirus infection status. A later analysis re-analyzed previously published TCR beta repertoires from 660 or so donors and added high-resolution HLA genotyping to study TCR occurrence patterns. The later analysis used no new phenotypic data to find candidate immune exposures, relying instead on TCR beta sequences and their occurrence across donors. An earlier analysis of approximately 630 of the donors applied high-throughput TCR beta sequencing to assess whether each TCR beta V gene segment acted as functional or pseudogenic. Donor age, sex, ethnicity and CMV serostatus were collected together with the repertoire data. A later genetic analysis used genome-wide SNP genotypes for about 65% of the 666 donors, treating that subset as a discovery cohort. Every repertoire in the discovery cohort had been generated on one and the same sequencing platform. HLA typing covered class I and class II loci at four-digit resolution. The number of typed donors differed by locus: roughly 620-640 for A, B, C, DRB1 and DQB1; approximately 530 for DQA1; approximately 610 for DPA1; and around 490 for DPB1. Roughly five DR-DQ haplotypes were handled as single units for association and clustering, since linkage in the cohort was strong. Among almost 400 genotyped donors of the cohort, an average of approximately 250,000 unique TCR beta nucleotide sequences were sequenced per donor, 15% to 20% of them non-productive.

The V end loses 5 bases and the J end loses 0 bases, and a stretch of 10 bases separates them. The CDR3, from cysteine to phenylalanine, totals 14 residues. Solely the CDR3 DNA is kept, with 42 bases framed from the first base. The CDR1 and CDR2 encoded by the germline V gene are LGHNT and FRNRAP. General findings and caveats noted by the study authors: According to a later genetic analysis, donors in an Asian-associated ancestry cluster had fewer N-insertions in productive TCRs than the approximately 630-donor mean. A later analysis found that most CMV-associated TCR beta chains appeared HLA-restricted, with HLA associations seemingly driven largely by CMV exposure. Three of the identified cytomegalovirus-associated TCR beta chains were confirmed in vitro to be specific for cytomegalovirus antigens. A later analysis found that HLA-associated TCR beta chains were more clonally expanded and had lower generation probabilities than equally common non-associated chains. In the study, around 150 TCR beta chains were listed as associated with cytomegalovirus. Immune exposure information for the cohort was limited to CMV serostatus. The cohort was sequenced for TCR beta chains only, and without alpha or paired-chain data the features that could be detected were limited. Because the 87-base-pair reads could not distinguish some IMGT-functional V segments, including TRBV6-2 and TRBV6-3, those segments were excluded. According to the authors, the approach could potentially be generalized to other disease states and immunological phenotypes. A later analysis found that TCR association rates varied across HLA loci, with DRB1 alleles showing the most associated TCRs and HLA-C alleles the fewest. V-gene and J-gene trimming of TCR beta chains was associated with a missense DCLRE1C variant in a later genetic analysis, and the association was replicated in an independent cohort. Most TCR sequences were observed very rarely across donors, whereas some public TCRs were present in many individuals. Broadly in line with IMGT annotations, most TCR beta V segments showed up in productive rearrangements about 87% or about 30% of the time in an earlier analysis of around 600 of the donors. A group of highly shared sequence variants was considered likely to be a technical artifact of the sequencing pipeline. A further reported finding was that TCR beta sequences accurately predicted the HLA-A and HLA-B alleles for most subjects in the first cohort. Assigning TCR associations to individual alleles was difficult when HLA alleles, especially DR and DQ, strongly co-occurred. Because counts were too low, roughly 16 rarely observed V segments, including chromosome 9 orphons, were left out of the earlier analysis of 500 to 650 of the donors. Specific HLA alleles were associated with 15,000 to 20,000 TCR beta sequences at a false discovery rate of 0.05 in a later analysis. According to a later analysis, parvovirus B19, influenza, CMV and Epstein-Barr virus appeared linked to several top co-occurrence clusters. Linkage disequilibrium might explain the correlated functional status among segregating V segments, but an unknown experimental factor could not be ruled out. Because HLA typing was missing for some donors at each locus, association tests included only the typed subset. The presence/absence analyses assumed that sequencing depth was roughly uniform across donors, and that assumption may not be true. Cytomegalovirus status was reported to be diagnosed by the classifier with high specificity and sensitivity in both the original and validation cohorts.

The cohort consisted of 600 to 700 healthy bone marrow donors. Cohort members were all nominally healthy when sampled, although unrecorded immune exposures were likely present. Of the 600 to 750 cohort members, around 300 had a positive CMV serostatus and about 360 had a negative one, while no CMV serostatus was recorded for the donor. A peripheral blood sample was collected from each donor, and TCR beta sequencing was performed on peripheral blood mononuclear cells. Genomic DNA was extracted from the blood cell samples with the Qiagen DNeasy Blood Extraction Kit. Receptors were amplified or captured by the immunoSEQ multiplex PCR assay. The multiplex PCR relied on a mix of 60 forward primers for TCR Vbeta segments and 13 reverse primers for TCR Jbeta segments. A multiplex PCR assay on genomic DNA amplified the CDR3 region of rearranged TCR beta genes. The Illumina HiSeq System was used to sequence the amplified TCR beta libraries as 87-base-pair reads. Processing in the source paper ran as follows. A later analysis tallied around 82 million unique TCR beta chains across the 666 repertoires, and about 12 million of those chains were shared by two or more donors. Raw reads were error-corrected and collapsed into unique sequences with a nearest-neighbor algorithm that merged closely related sequences to remove PCR and sequencing errors. CDR3 sequences were aligned to IMGT reference sequences to assign V, D and J gene segments. For a sequence to be retained, at least a six-nucleotide match to both a V gene segment and a J gene segment was required. Rearrangements were called productive when the CDR3 lacked stop codons and stayed in frame with V and J; all others were non-productive. Following IMGT convention, CDR3 was defined as the stretch from the second conserved V-encoded cysteine up to the conserved J-encoded phenylalanine. The earlier analysis of some 580 of the donors excluded any sequence lacking an unambiguous match to a single V gene segment. An earlier analysis of around 600 of the donors classified V segments as functional when productive rearrangements were above 56.7% and as segregating when the standard deviation between donors was above 5%. To diagnose cytomegalovirus status from the catalog of TCR beta chain sequences, a statistical classification framework was built. A later analysis assigned V and J genes by comparing TCR nucleotide sequences with IMGT/GENE-DB human TR gene sequences. The TCRdist pipeline was used in a later analysis to assign CDR3 sequences and most-parsimonious VDJ recombination scenarios. In a later analysis, each TCR beta chain was defined by its CDR3 amino acid sequence together with its V-gene family, and reads lacking a unique V-gene family were excluded. A later analysis removed 592 highly shared, low-generation-probability nucleotide sequences to deal with suspected cross-contamination and a sequencing artifact. For each public chain, a later analysis derived a clonal expansion index from normalized ranks of inferred template counts within each repertoire. In a later analysis, generation probabilities were computed using a VDJ recombination model fitted to out-of-frame rearrangements, and the results were checked against IGoR. Hypergeometric tests were used in a later analysis to score TCR-TCR, TCR-HLA and TCR-CMV co-occurrence, with a repertoire-size bias correction applied to the TCR pairs. A later analysis estimated false discovery rates by permuting HLA or CMV assignments 20 times. In a later analysis, co-occurring TCRs were grouped using DBSCAN, and TCRdist sequence similarity was added for clustering within HLA-allele-positive subsets. Repertoires with fewer than 30,000 or more than 120,000 public chains, plus five repertoires with anomalous nucleotide sharing, were excluded from co-occurrence clustering. TCRdb took this table from immuneACCESS and kept in-frame rearrangements with V and J called. Such tables lack part of the clones; where checked against another copy, unresolved V genes explain under half of the gap, and the rest is unexplained. The V and J calls and clone size are taken from that table; D and trimming were inferred from the DNA. For this sample there are more than 90,000 clones; under 80% appear just once. The ten largest account for 7% to 10% of the sample.

The source material was PBMCs. This sequence originates from a human donor in good health. Here the chain combines TRBV12-5 and TRBJ1-1; the D segment cannot be called with confidence. This receptor has the CDR3 CASGRVGMNTEAFF. The bases read TGTGCTAGTGGTCGGGTCGGGATGAACACTGAAGCTTTCTTT.